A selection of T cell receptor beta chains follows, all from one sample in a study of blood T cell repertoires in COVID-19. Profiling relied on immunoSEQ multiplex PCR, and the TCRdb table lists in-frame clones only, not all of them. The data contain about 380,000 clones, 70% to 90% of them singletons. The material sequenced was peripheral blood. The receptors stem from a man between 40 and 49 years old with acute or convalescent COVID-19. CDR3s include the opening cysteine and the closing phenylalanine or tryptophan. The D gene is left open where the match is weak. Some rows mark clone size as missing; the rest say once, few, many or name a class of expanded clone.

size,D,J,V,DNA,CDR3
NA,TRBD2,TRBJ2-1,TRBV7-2,TGTGCCAGCAGCCTAGCGGGGGCCCAAGCCCACAATGAGCAGTTCTTC,CASSLAGAQAHNEQFF
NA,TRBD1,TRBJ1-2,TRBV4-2,TGTGCCAGCAGCCAAGATTGGGCAGGGGGAGGAGGTAACTATGGCTACACCTTC,CASSQDWAGGGGNYGYTF
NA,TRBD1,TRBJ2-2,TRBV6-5,TGTGCCAGCAGTTACCGGACAGGGGGCGTCGGGGAGCTGTTTTTT,CASSYRTGGVGELFF
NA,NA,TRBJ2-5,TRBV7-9,TGTGCCAGCAGCTTAGTACCGGGGAAAGAGACCCAGTACTTC,CASSLVPGKETQYF
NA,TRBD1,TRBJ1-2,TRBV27,TGTGCCAGCAGCCCCAGGGGGCTAGGTGGCTACACCTTC,CASSPRGLGGYTF
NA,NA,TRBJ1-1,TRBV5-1,TGCGCCAGCAGCTTGAGAGATGAAAACACTGAAGCTTTCTTT,CASSLRDENTEAFF
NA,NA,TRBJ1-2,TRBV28,TGTGCCTGTAGGGGGGGCTATGGCTACACCTTC,CACRGGYGYTF
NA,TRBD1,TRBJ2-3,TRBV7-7,TGTGCTAGCAGCTCGACCTCAGGGGGCCGAGATACGCAGTATTTT,CASSSTSGGRDTQYF
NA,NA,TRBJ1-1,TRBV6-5,TGTGCCAGCAGTCTCACTCAGGGTGAAGCTTTCTTT,CASSLTQGEAFF
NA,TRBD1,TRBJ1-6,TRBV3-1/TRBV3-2,TGTGCCAGCAGCCAGGGGACAGGCCTTAATTCACCCCTCCACTTT,CASSQGTGLNSPLHF
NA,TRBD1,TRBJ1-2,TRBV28,TGTGCCAGCCAGAATACCAGGGGGCATGGCTACACCTTC,CASQNTRGHGYTF
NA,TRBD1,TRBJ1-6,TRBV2,TGTGCCAGCAGTGAAGCGCTTGGGACAGTTAGTCTACCCCTCCACTTT,CASSEALGTVSLPLHF
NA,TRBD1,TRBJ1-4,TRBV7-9,TGTGCCAGCGTCGGGACAGCACTTTTAACTAATGAAAAACTGTTTTTT,CASVGTALLTNEKLFF
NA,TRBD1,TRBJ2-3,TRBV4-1,TGCGCCAGCAGCCAATACCTCGGGACAGGGACGGATACGCAGTATTTT,CASSQYLGTGTDTQYF
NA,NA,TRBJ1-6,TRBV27,TGTGCCAGCAGTTTCGCGGGTAATTCACCCCTCCACTTT,CASSFAGNSPLHF
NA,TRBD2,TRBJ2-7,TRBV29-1,TGCAGCGTTCTTAGCGGGGGCCAATACGAGCAGTACTTC,CSVLSGGQYEQYF
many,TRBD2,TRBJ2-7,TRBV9,TGTGCCAGCAGCGTAGCGGGGACTAACTTCTACGAGCAGTACTTC,CASSVAGTNFYEQYF
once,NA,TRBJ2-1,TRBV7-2,TGTGCCAGCAGCTTAGCGAGCGTTCACAATGAGCAGTTCTTC,CASSLASVHNEQFF
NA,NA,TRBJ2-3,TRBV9,TGTGCCAGCAGCGTAGATAGTTGGGGCTCGGATACGCAGTATTTT,CASSVDSWGSDTQYF
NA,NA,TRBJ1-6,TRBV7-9,TGTGCCAGCAGCGCGGGACTGAGGAATTCACCCCTCCACTTT,CASSAGLRNSPLHF
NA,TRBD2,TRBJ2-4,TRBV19,TGTGCCAGTAGTACGACGGGCAGCGGGACCCAAAACATTCAGTACTTC,CASSTTGSGTQNIQYF
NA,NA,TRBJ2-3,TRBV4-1,TGCGCCAGCAGACAGGGAGTAGGGGATACGCAGTATTTT,CASRQGVGDTQYF
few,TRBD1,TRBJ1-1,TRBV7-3,TGTGCCAGCAGCTCCACAGGGGGCGACACTGAAGCTTTCTTT,CASSSTGGDTEAFF
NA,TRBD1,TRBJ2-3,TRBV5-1,TGCGCCAGCAGCCCGGAGCCAGGGGGCATCAAAGATACGCAGTATTTT,CASSPEPGGIKDTQYF
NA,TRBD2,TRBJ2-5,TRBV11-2,TGTGCCAGCAGCGATACTAGCGGCCGCCAAGAGACCCAGTACTTC,CASSDTSGRQETQYF
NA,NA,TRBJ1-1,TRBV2,TGTGCCAGCTTCCCCCTTATGTTAAACACTGAAGCTTTCTTT,CASFPLMLNTEAFF
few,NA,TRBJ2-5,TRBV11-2,TGTGCCAGCAGCCTCCAAGAGACCCAGTACTTC,CASSLQETQYF
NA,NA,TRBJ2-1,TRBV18,TGTGCCAGCTCACCACAAGGACTTCTATACAATGAGCAGTTCTTC,CASSPQGLLYNEQFF
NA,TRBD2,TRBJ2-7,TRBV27,TGTGCCAGCAGTCCTAAAGCGGGAGGCGGACAGTACGAGCAGTACTTC,CASSPKAGGGQYEQYF
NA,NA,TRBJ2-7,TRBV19,TGTGCCAGTAGTGCTAGCGAGGGCCCCTACGAGCAGTACTTC,CASSASEGPYEQYF
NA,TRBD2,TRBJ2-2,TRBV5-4,TGTGCCAGCAGCTGGACTGGCGGGGGTAACACCGGGGAGCTGTTTTTT,CASSWTGGGNTGELFF
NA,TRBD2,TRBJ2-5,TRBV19,TGTGCCAGTAGTATCAGACTAGCGGGGACCCAAGAGACCCAGTACTTC,CASSIRLAGTQETQYF
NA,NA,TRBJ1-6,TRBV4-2,TGTGCCAGCAGCCAAGTGAGTCAGGGTGGTTCACCCCTCCACTTT,CASSQVSQGGSPLHF
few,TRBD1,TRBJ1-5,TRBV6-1,TGTGCCAGCAGTGAAAGGGACAGGTACAATCAGCCCCAGCATTTT,CASSERDRYNQPQHF
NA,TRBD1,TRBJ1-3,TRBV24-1,TGTGCCACCAGTGGAGGGACAGCCTCTGGAAACACCATATATTTT,CATSGGTASGNTIYF
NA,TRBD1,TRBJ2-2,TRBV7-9,TGTGCCAGCAGCATAGGACAGGGCGCAGGGGAGCTGTTTTTT,CASSIGQGAGELFF
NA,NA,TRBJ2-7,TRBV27,TGTGCCAGCAGTTTATCGATTTTAGCAGGGTTGGGCCGGAGGGACGAGCAGTACTTC,CASSLSILAGLGRRDEQYF
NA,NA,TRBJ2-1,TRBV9,TGTGCCAGCAGCGCCTTCACGAGCTCCTACAATGAGCAGTTCTTC,CASSAFTSSYNEQFF
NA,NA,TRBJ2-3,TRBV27,TGTGCCAGCAGTTACGGGACAATCAATACGCAGTATTTT,CASSYGTINTQYF
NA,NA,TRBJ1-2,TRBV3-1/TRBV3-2,TGTGCCAGCAGCCCTACGGGCGGGAGCTATGGCTACACCTTC,CASSPTGGSYGYTF
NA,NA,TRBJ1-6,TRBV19,TGTGCCAGTACCCCGGGAAGAGGAAGCTCCTATAATTCACCCCTCCACTTT,CASTPGRGSSYNSPLHF
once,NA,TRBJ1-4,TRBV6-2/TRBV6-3,TGTGCCAGCAGCCGAAAGACAGCAACTAATGAAAAACTGTTTTTT,CASSRKTATNEKLFF
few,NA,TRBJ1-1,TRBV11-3,TGTGCCAGCAGCTTCGTAAGCGACACTGAAGCTTTCTTT,CASSFVSDTEAFF
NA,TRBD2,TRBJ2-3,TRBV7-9,TGTGCCAGCAGCTTTGTGCAGCGGGAGGGCCAAGATACGCAGTATTTT,CASSFVQREGQDTQYF
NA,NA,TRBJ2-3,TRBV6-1,TGTGCCAGCAGTGGGCCCGGGTCTAGGGGGGGAGATACGCAGTATTTT,CASSGPGSRGGDTQYF
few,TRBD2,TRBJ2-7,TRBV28,TGTGCCAGCGCGGGGGGGTTTTACGAGCAGTACTTC,CASAGGFYEQYF
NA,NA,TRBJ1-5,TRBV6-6,TGTGCCAGCAGTTACTCCCCGGGGGGCAATCAGCCCCAGCATTTT,CASSYSPGGNQPQHF
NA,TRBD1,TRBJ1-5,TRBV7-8,TGTGCCAGCAGCATTGGACAGGGAGATCAGCCCCAGCATTTT,CASSIGQGDQPQHF
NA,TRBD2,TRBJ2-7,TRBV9,TGTGCCAGCAGCGTCTCCGGGACTAGCGGTTACGAGCAGTACTTC,CASSVSGTSGYEQYF
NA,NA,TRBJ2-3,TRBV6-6,TGTGCCAGCAGTTACTCGATTGGGGGCGCAGATACGCAGTATTTT,CASSYSIGGADTQYF
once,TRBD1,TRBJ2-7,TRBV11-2,TGTGCCAGCAGCTTAGGACAGGGAGTGGGCGAGCAGTACTTC,CASSLGQGVGEQYF
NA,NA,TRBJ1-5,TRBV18,TGTGCCAGCTCACCACCATCAGGGCAGGGCAATCAGCCCCAGCATTTT,CASSPPSGQGNQPQHF